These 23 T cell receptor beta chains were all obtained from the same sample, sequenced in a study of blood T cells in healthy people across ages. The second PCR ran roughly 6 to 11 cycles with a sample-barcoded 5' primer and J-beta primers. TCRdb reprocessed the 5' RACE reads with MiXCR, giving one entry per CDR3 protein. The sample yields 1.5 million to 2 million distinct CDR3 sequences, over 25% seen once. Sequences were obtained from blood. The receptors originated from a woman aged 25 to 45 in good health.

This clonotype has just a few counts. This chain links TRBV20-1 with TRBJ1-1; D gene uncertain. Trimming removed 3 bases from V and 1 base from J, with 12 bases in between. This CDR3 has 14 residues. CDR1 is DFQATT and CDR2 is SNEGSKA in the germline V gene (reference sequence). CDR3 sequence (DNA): TGCAGTGCTAGTAGTCTGTGGGGGAACACTGAAGCTTTCTTT. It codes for CSASSLWGNTEAFF.

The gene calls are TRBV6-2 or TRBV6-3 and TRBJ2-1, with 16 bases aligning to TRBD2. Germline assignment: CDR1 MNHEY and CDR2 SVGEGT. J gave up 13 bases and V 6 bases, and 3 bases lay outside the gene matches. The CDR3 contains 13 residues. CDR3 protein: CASRGTSGGAQFF. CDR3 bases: TGTGCCAGCAGGGGGACTAGCGGGGGGGCTCAGTTCTTC.

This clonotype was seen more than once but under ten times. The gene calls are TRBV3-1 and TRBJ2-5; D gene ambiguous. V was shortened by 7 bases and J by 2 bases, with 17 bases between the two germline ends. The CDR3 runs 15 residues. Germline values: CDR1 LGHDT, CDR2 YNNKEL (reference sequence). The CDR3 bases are TGTGCCAGCATCCGAGCTTCCACAGCACAAGAGACCCAGTACTTC. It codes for CASIRASTAQETQYF.

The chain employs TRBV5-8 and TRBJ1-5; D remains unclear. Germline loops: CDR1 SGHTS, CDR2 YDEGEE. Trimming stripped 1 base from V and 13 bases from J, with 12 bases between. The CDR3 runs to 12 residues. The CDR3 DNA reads TGTGCCAGCAGCTTGCTGGGCGTTGATCAGCATTTT. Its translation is CASSLLGVDQHF.

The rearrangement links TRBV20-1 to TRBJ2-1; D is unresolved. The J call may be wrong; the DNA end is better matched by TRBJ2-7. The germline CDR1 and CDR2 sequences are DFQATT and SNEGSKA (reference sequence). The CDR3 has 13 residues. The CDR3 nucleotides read TGCAGTGCTTGTCAGGCGATCAACAATGAGCAGTACTTC. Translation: CSACQAINNEQYF.

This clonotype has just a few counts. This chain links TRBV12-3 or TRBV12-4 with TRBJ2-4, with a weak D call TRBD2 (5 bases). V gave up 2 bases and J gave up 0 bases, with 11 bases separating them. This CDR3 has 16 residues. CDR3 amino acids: CASSLSHGIAKNIQYF. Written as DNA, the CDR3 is TGTGCCAGCAGTTTATCCCACGGGATAGCCAAAAACATTCAGTACTTC.

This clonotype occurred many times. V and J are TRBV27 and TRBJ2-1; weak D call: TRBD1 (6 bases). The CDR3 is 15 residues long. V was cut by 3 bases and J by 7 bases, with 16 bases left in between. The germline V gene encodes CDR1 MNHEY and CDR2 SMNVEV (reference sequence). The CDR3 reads CASSLAGVRVNEQFF. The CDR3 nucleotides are TGTGCCAGCAGTTTGGCAGGGGTGCGTGTGAATGAGCAGTTCTTC.

The CDR3 DNA is TGTGCCAGCTCAAAGACAGGGGTGGGCAATCAGCCCCAGCATTTT. Its translation: CASSKTGVGNQPQHF. The chain combines TRBV18 with TRBJ1-5, with 8 nucleotides matching TRBD1. V lost 5 bases to trimming and J lost 2 bases; unmatched junction nucleotides: 5. There are 15 residues in the CDR3. Per the germline V gene, CDR1 is KGHSH and CDR2 is LQKENI.

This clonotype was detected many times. CDR3 bases: TGTGCCATCAGGAACCCCCCCTCCTACGAGCAGTACTTC. It encodes CAIRNPPSYEQYF. V is TRBV10-3 and J is TRBJ2-7, with D unresolved. Germline assignment: CDR1 ENHRY and CDR2 SYGVKD. The CDR3 sequence is 13 residues long. V was cut by 6 bases and J by 0 bases, with 9 bases left in between.

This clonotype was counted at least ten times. The DNA for the CDR3 is TGCAGCGTCGGGCGCCCTGTTACCGGGGGTAAGAATGAGCAGTTCTTC. This codes for CSVGRPVTGGKNEQFF. The chain recombines TRBV29-1 with TRBJ2-1; D perhaps matches TRBD2 (6 bases). The CDR3 extends over 16 amino acids. CDR1 SQVTM and CDR2 ANQGSEA come from the germline V gene. V was trimmed by 6 bases and J by 7 bases, leaving 25 bases between them.

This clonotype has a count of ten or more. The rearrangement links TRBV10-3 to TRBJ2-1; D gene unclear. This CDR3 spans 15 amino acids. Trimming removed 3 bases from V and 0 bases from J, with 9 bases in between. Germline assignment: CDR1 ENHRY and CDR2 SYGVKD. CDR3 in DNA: TGTGCCATCAGTGATAACACCTTCTCCTACAATGAGCAGTTCTTC. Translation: CAISDNTFSYNEQFF.

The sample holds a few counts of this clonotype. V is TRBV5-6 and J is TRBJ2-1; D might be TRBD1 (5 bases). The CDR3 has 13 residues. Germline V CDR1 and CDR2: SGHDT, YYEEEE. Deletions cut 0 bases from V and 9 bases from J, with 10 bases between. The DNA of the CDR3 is TGTGCCAGCAGCTTGGGCAGGGATAGTGAGCAGTTCTTC. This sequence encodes CASSLGRDSEQFF.

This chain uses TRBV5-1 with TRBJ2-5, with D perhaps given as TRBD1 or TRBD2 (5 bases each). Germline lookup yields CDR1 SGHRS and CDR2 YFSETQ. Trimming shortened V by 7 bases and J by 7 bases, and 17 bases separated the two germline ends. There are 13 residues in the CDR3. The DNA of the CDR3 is TGCGCCAGCCAGCCGTGGGGTGGGGGGACCCAGTACTTC. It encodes CASQPWGGGTQYF.

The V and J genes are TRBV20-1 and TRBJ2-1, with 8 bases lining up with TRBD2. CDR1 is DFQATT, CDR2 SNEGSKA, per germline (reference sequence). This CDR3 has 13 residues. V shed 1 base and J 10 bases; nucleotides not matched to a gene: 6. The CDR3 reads CSARAAGAGEQFF. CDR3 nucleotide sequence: TGCAGTGCTAGAGCAGCGGGAGCCGGGGAGCAGTTCTTC.

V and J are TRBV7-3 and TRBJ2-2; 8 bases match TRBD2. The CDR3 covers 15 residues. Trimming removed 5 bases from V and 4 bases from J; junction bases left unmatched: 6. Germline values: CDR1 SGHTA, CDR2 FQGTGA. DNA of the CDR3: TGTGCCAGCAGCGTCAGCGGGGGACCCACCGGGGAGCTGTTTTTT. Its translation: CASSVSGGPTGELFF.

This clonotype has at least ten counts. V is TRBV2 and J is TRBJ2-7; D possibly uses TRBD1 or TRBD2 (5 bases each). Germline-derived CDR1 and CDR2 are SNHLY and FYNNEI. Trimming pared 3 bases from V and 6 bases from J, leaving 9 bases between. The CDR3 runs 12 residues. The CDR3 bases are TGTGCCAGCAGTGAGAGGGGTAGCGAGCAGTACTTC. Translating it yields CASSERGSEQYF.

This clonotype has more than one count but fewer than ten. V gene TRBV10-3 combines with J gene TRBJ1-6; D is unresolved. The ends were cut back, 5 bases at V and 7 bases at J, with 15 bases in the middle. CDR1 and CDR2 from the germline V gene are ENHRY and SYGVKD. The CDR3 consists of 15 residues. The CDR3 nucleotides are TGTGCCATCAGTAGAGACCAGTCCGAGAATTCACCCCTCCACTTT. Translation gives CAISRDQSENSPLHF.

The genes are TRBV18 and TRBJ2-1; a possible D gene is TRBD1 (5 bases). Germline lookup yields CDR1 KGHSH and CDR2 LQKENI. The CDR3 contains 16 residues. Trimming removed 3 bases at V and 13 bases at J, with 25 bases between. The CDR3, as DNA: TGTGCCAGCTCACCCACTTCAGGCAGGGTAATGCAGACCCAGTTCTTC. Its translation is CASSPTSGRVMQTQFF.

CDR3 bases: TGCAGTGCTAGGGGGGGGACCGGAGCTTTCTTT. Encoded protein: CSARGGTGAFF. The V gene is TRBV20-1, the J gene TRBJ1-1, with a possible D match to TRBD1 (5 bases). CDR1 DFQATT and CDR2 SNEGSKA come from the germline V gene (reference sequence). This CDR3 contains 11 residues. Trimming shortened V by 3 bases and J by 10 bases, and 12 bases separated the two germline ends.

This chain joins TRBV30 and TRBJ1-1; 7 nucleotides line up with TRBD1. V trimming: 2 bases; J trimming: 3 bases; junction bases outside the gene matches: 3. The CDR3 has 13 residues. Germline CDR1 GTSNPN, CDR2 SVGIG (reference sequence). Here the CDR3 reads CAWSKGAYTEAFF. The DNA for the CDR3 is TGTGCCTGGAGTAAGGGGGCCTACACTGAAGCTTTCTTT.

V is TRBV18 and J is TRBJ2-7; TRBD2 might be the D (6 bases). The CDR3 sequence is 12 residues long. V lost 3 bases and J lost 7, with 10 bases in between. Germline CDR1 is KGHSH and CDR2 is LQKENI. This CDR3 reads CASSPETREQYF. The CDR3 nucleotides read TGTGCCAGCTCACCCGAGACTAGGGAGCAGTACTTC.

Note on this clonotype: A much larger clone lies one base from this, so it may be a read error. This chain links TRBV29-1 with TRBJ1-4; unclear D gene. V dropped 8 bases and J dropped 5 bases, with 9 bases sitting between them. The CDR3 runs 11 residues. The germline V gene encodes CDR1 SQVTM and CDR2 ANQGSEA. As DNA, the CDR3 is TGCAGCACGCAGGAAAATGAAAAACTGTTTTTT. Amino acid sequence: CSTQENEKLFF.

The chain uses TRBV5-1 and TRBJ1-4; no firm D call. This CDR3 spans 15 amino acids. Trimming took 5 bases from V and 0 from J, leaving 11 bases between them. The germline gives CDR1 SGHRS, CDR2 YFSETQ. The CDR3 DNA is TGCGCCAGCAGAGGTAACAGTGCAACTAATGAAAAACTGTTTTTT. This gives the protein CASRGNSATNEKLFF. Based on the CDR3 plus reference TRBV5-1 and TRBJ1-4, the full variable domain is KAGVTQTPRYLIKTRGQQVTLSCSPISGHRSVSWYQQTPGQGLQFLFEYFSETQRNKGNFPGRFSGRQFSNSRSEMNVSTLELGDSALYLCASRGNSATNEKLFFGSGTQLSVL.